This record concerns one T cell receptor (beta chain) sequence. CDR3 size: 14 residues. With 2 bases removed from V and 9 bases from J, the gap between germline ends came to 16 bases. In germline, CDR1 is GTSNPN, CDR2 SVGIG (reference sequence). The data are from a study of T cell responses to AZD1222 COVID-19 vaccine. The table came from immunoSEQ multiplex PCR; TCRdb's copy has only in-frame clones and leaves some out. The table includes around 99,000 clones, about 85% detected once. V usage is TRBV30 and J usage is TRBJ2-2; TRBD1 might be the D (6 bases). This TCR was sampled from an adult in good health. The sequences come from peripheral blood, collected on day 0 of AZD1222 vaccination. CDR3 sequence: CAWSPKLQGRELFF. In DNA, the CDR3 is TGTGCCTGGAGTCCCAAACTACAGGGAAGGGAGCTGTTTTTT. Drawing the rest from reference TRBV30 and TRBJ2-2, the complete variable domain is SQTIHQWPATLVQPVGSPLSLECTVEGTSNPNLYWYRQAAGRGLQLLFYSVGIGQISSEVPQNLSASRPQDRQFILSSKKLLLSDSGFYLCAWSPKLQGRELFFGEGSRLTVL.